This T cell receptor (beta chain) comes out of a study of T cells in Graves' hyperthyroidism and ophthalmopathy. The investigators amplified TCR beta CDR3 regions from RNA transcripts. The TCR CDR3 first-round RT-PCR relied on the HTBI primer set. TCRdb re-called the multiplex PCR reads through MiXCR, storing one row per CDR3 protein. The sample shows 490,000 or so distinct CDR3 sequences, 46% of them seen only once. Germline trimming cut 2 bases from V and 2 bases from J; bases unmatched to any gene: 6. The CDR3 sequence is 16 residues long. The germline V gene encodes CDR1 LGHNA and CDR2 YNFKEQ. This clonotype was recorded a few times.

The specimen was peripheral blood or thyroid tissue (not recorded which). The TCR originated in an adult woman with Graves' disease, either hyperthyroidism or ophthalmopathy (not recorded which). J is TRBJ2-7 and V is TRBV4-2; the match to TRBD1 covers 10 bases. The CDR3 nucleotides read TGTGCCAGCAGCCAACACGACAGGGGGCCAACCTACGAGCAGTACTTC. It yields the protein CASSQHDRGPTYEQYF.